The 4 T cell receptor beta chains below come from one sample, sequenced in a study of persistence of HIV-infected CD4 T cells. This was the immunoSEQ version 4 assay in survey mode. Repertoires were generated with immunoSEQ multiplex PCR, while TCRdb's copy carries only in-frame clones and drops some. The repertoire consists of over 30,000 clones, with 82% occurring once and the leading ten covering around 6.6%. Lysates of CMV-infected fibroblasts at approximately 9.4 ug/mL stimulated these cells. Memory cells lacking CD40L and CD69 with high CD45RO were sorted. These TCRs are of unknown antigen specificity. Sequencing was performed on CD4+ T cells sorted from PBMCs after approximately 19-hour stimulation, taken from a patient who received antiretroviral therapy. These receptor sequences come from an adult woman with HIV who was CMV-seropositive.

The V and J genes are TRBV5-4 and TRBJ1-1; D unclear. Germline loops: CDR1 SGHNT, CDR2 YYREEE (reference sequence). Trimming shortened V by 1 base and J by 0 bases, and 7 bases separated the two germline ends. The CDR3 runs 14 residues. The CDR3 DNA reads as TGTGCCAGCAGCTTGTTCTCCATGAACACTGAAGCTTTCTTT. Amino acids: CASSLFSMNTEAFF.

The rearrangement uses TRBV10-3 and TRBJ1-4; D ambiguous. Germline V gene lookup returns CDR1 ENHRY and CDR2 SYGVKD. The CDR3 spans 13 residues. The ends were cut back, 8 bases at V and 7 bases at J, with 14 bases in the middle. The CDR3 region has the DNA TGTGCCATCGGCGGGGAGGAGGGTGAAAAACTGTTTTTT. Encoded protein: CAIGGEEGEKLFF.

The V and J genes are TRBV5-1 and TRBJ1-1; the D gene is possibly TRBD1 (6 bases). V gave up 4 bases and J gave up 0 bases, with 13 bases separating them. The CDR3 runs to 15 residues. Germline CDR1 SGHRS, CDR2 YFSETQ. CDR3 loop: CASSVGHSMNTEAFF. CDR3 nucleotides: TGCGCCAGCAGCGTGGGACATTCCATGAACACTGAAGCTTTCTTT.

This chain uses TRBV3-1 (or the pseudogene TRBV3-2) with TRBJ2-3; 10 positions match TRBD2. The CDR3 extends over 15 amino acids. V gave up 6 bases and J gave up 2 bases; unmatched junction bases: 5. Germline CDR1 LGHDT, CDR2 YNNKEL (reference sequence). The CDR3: CASSRTSGFTDTQYF. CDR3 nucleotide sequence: TGTGCCAGCAGTCGGACTAGCGGCTTCACAGATACGCAGTATTTT.